The subject of this entry is one T cell receptor beta chain. The germline CDR1 and CDR2 sequences are MNHEY and SMNVEV (reference sequence). There are 13 residues in the CDR3. The V gene end was trimmed by 5 bases and the J gene end by 4 bases; junction bases not matched to a gene: 4. In the authors' workflow: From reference gene primer amplification, estimates of nucleated cell counts were derived. The repertoire was sequenced with immunoSEQ multiplex PCR; TCRdb's copy has only in-frame clones and lacks some. V and J calls and clone size are copied from that table; D and trimming were computed from the DNA. The sample has approximately 390,000 clones, approximately 87% seen once. These data originate in a study of blood T cell repertoires in COVID-19. Study-level background: The United States, Italy and Spain supplied acute and convalescent COVID-19 samples. Sample material is recorded as cDNA or gDNA derived from T cells, B-cell-depleted T cells, or PBMCs.

Sequencing was performed on peripheral blood. This sequence joins TRBV27 and TRBJ1-2, with 7 bases that match TRBD1. The source is a woman in her sixties with COVID-19, enrolled during active disease. As DNA, the CDR3 is TGTGCCAGCAGTCAGGGACAGCTCTATGGCTACACCTTC. Translation: CASSQGQLYGYTF.